This T cell receptor beta chain was observed in a study of blood T cell repertoires in COVID-19. Measured with immunoSEQ multiplex PCR; TCRdb has only the in-frame clones, and not every one. The top ten clones hold around 13% of a sample with nearly 60,000 clones, 90% of them seen once. This CDR3 has 13 amino acids. Deletions cut 5 bases from V and 5 bases from J, with 10 bases between. The germline CDR1 and CDR2 sequences are MNHEY and SMNVEV (reference sequence). This clonotype was obtained from a man in his sixties with active COVID-19. The rearrangement joins TRBV27 to TRBJ2-1; a possible D gene is TRBD2 (6 bases). Material for sequencing was peripheral blood. The CDR3 DNA sequence: TGTGCCAGCAGTCCGGGGGTTGACAATGAGCAGTTCTTC. Translation: CASSPGVDNEQFF.